This entry is about one T cell receptor beta chain. Its antigen remains unknown. This record belongs to a study of cytomegalovirus exposure and HLA in healthy donors. Looking at the study overall: In an early release, HLA-typed donors contributed some 88 million unique TCR sequences. Findings and caveats of the study: A later analysis by the authors found several of the most significant clusters apparently linked to common viral pathogens.

The germline V and J ends were trimmed by 1 base and 0 bases, with 7 bases remaining between them. The CDR3 contains 14 residues. In germline, CDR1 is SGHRS, CDR2 YFSETQ. Primers included in the PCR were 60 Vbeta and 13 Jbeta primers. TCRdb keeps only in-frame clones here, not all; method: immunoSEQ multiplex PCR. The sample yields fewer than 300,000 clones, about nine tenths seen once. Nominally healthy donors provided the samples, though records likely missed some immune exposures. This TCR derives from a middle-aged man in good health and CMV-seropositive. Sequenced input: PBMCs. The chain is built from TRBV5-1 and TRBJ1-1, with D possibly matching TRBD1 (5 bases). The CDR3 nucleotides are TGCGCCAGCAGCTTGAGACAGATGAACACTGAAGCTTTCTTT. Its translation is CASSLRQMNTEAFF.